The rows below give T cell receptor beta chains drawn from one sample of a study of T cell responses to AZD1222 COVID-19 vaccine. The repertoire was sequenced with immunoSEQ multiplex PCR; TCRdb's copy has only in-frame clones and lacks some. The sample carries 100,000 to 120,000 clones, about 81% recorded once. Sequenced material: peripheral blood, taken on day 0 of AZD1222 vaccination. These receptor sequences come from an adult in good health. Each CDR3 is given with its conserved first and last residue. A D gene is named only where the DNA matches it firmly. Size tells how often a clone was seen (once, few, many) or the class of an expanded clone, and some rows leave it out.

CASLDLRAKETQYF | TGTGCCAGCTTGGACTTGAGGGCCAAAGAGACCCAGTACTTC | . | once | TRBJ2-5 | TRBV2
CASSHLAGGTQYF | TGTGCCAGCAGCCATCTTGCGGGCGGGACCCAGTACTTC | . | once | TRBJ2-5 | TRBV3-1/TRBV3-2
CASSLRPLGELFF | TGTGCCAGCAGCTTAAGGCCGCTCGGGGAGCTGTTTTTT | . | . | TRBJ2-2 | TRBV11-2
CASSQRDTTYEQYF | TGTGCCAGCAGCCAGCGGGACACAACCTACGAGCAGTACTTC | . | . | TRBJ2-7 | TRBV4-2
CASSPGQGYQPQHF | TGTGCCAGCTCACCGGGACAGGGTTATCAGCCCCAGCATTTT | TRBD1 | . | TRBJ1-5 | TRBV18
CASSLWTGSYNEQFF | TGTGCCAGCAGCTTGTGGACAGGCTCCTACAATGAGCAGTTCTTC | TRBD1 | . | TRBJ2-1 | TRBV7-2
CASSQERGYSPLHF | TGTGCCAGCAGCCAAGAAAGGGGTTATTCACCCCTCCACTTT | . | . | TRBJ1-6 | TRBV4-2
CASSLDGGLGDEQYF | TGTGCCAGCAGCTTAGATGGGGGGCTAGGTGACGAGCAGTACTTC | . | once | TRBJ2-7 | TRBV7-6
CSVGIYAEAFF | TGCAGCGTAGGGATTTATGCTGAAGCTTTCTTT | . | . | TRBJ1-1 | TRBV29-1
CASSIDNSLFYGYTF | TGTGCCAGTAGTATAGATAACAGTCTCTTTTATGGCTACACCTTC | . | few | TRBJ1-2 | TRBV19
CASSQFLVSDYGYTF | TGTGCCAGCAGCCAATTCTTAGTGAGTGACTATGGCTACACCTTC | . | . | TRBJ1-2 | TRBV4-2
CASSDIGGQGINQPQHF | TGTGCCAGTAGCGATATAGGCGGACAGGGGATAAATCAGCCCCAGCATTTT | TRBD1 | . | TRBJ1-5 | TRBV19
CATSRDRGYNEQFF | TGTGCCACCAGCAGAGATCGGGGCTACAATGAGCAGTTCTTC | . | once | TRBJ2-1 | TRBV15
CASSLLQQETQYF | TGCGCCAGCAGCTTGTTACAGCAAGAGACCCAGTACTTC | . | . | TRBJ2-5 | TRBV5-1
CASSPGTGDVETQYF | TGTGCCAGCAGTCCCGGGACAGGGGACGTAGAGACCCAGTACTTC | TRBD1 | few | TRBJ2-5 | TRBV6-2/TRBV6-3
CASSQGGGVGAPQHF | TGTGCCAGCAGCCAAGGAGGCGGAGTCGGGGCACCCCAGCATTTT | . | few | TRBJ1-5 | TRBV3-1/TRBV3-2
CSVTSPYEQYF | TGCAGCGTTACGTCGCCCTACGAGCAGTACTTC | . | . | TRBJ2-7 | TRBV29-1
CASSQDTGTLGNTEAFF | TGCGCCAGCAGCCAAGATACCGGGACCCTAGGTAACACTGAAGCTTTCTTT | . | . | TRBJ1-1 | TRBV4-3
CATLRGTGAYTEAFF | TGTGCCACCCTTAGAGGGACAGGGGCCTACACTGAAGCTTTCTTT | TRBD1 | . | TRBJ1-1 | TRBV10-3
CASSLGRTIYF | TGCGCCAGCAGCTTGGGACGAACCATATATTTT | . | once | TRBJ1-3 | TRBV5-1
CASFPRTGGESIGYTF | TGTGCCAGCTTCCCAAGAACAGGAGGGGAGTCTATCGGCTACACCTTC | . | . | TRBJ1-2 | TRBV18
CASSQGLYGYTF | TGTGCCAGCAGCCAAGGGTTGTATGGCTACACCTTC | . | . | TRBJ1-2 | TRBV3-1/TRBV3-2
CASSGGLAGAVYEQYF | TGTGCCAGCAGTGGGGGACTAGCGGGGGCAGTTTACGAGCAGTACTTC | TRBD2 | . | TRBJ2-7 | TRBV6-1